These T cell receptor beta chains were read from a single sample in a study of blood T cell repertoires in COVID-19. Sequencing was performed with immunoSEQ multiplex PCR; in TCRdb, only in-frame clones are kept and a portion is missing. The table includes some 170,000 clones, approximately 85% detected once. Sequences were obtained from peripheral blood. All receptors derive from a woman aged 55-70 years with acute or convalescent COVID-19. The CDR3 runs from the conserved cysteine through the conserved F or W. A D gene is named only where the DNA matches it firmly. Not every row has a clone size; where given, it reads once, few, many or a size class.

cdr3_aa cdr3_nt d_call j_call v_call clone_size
CASSISGLTNTGELFF TGTGCCAGCAGCATTAGCGGGCTAACGAACACCGGGGAGCTGTTTTTT TRBD2 TRBJ2-2 TRBV3-1/TRBV3-2 -
CASSSLAGGNNEQFF TGTGCCAGCAGCTCCCTAGCGGGAGGGAACAATGAGCAGTTCTTC TRBD2 TRBJ2-1 TRBV11-1 -
CASSFSSQGGYTF TGTGCCAGCAGTTTTTCCTCCCAGGGGGGCTACACCTTC - TRBJ1-2 TRBV12-3/TRBV12-4 -
CASSYRTATYGYTF TGTGCCAGCAGCTATCGGACAGCCACCTATGGCTACACCTTC - TRBJ1-2 TRBV2 -
CASSLASTGYTGELFF TGTGCCAGCAGCTTGGCCTCTACAGGATACACCGGGGAGCTGTTTTTT - TRBJ2-2 TRBV5-4 -
CASSLGLLRYNEQFF TGTGCCAGCAGCTTGGGTCTATTGAGGTACAATGAGCAGTTCTTC - TRBJ2-1 TRBV5-8 -
CASSLGGPTPEQFF TGTGCCAGCAGCTTAGGCGGCCCCACTCCTGAGCAGTTCTTC - TRBJ2-1 TRBV11-3 -
CATQGAATEAFF TGTGCCACTCAAGGGGCGGCCACTGAAGCTTTCTTT - TRBJ1-1 TRBV2 -
CANPGVVGTGELFF TGTGCCAACCCGGGTGTGGTCGGGACCGGGGAGCTGTTTTTT - TRBJ2-2 TRBV6-4 -
CAISESGQGRTYEQYF TGTGCCATCAGTGAGTCGGGACAGGGGAGGACCTACGAGCAGTACTTC TRBD1 TRBJ2-7 TRBV10-3 -
CASSEMRTGGSNYGYTF TGTGCCAGCAGTGAAATGAGGACAGGGGGTAGTAACTATGGCTACACCTTC TRBD1 TRBJ1-2 TRBV6-1 once
CATSDLLTSSDTQYF TGTGCCACCAGTGATTTGTTGACTAGTTCAGATACGCAGTATTTT - TRBJ2-3 TRBV24-1 -
CASSLADLNTGELFF TGTGCCAGCTCACTAGCGGACCTGAACACCGGGGAGCTGTTTTTT TRBD2 TRBJ2-2 TRBV2 -
CAISDRDRRYEQYF TGTGCCATCAGTGACCGGGACAGGAGATACGAGCAGTACTTC TRBD1 TRBJ2-7 TRBV10-3 -
CASSRGGNTEAFF TGCGCCAGCAGCAGAGGGGGGAACACTGAAGCTTTCTTT - TRBJ1-1 TRBV5-1 -
CASAGLVDTQYF TGTGCCAGTGCAGGGCTCGTGGATACGCAGTATTTT - TRBJ2-3 TRBV19 -
CASSVDDRLQLGYGYTF TGTGCCAGCAGCGTAGATGACAGACTCCAACTCGGCTATGGCTACACCTTC - TRBJ1-2 TRBV9 -
CASSQVGLADDNEQFF TGTGCCAGCAGCCAAGTCGGTCTAGCGGATGACAATGAGCAGTTCTTC TRBD2 TRBJ2-1 TRBV4-2 -
CASSIGDRNTEAFF TGTGCCAGTAGTATCGGGGACAGGAACACTGAAGCTTTCTTT TRBD1 TRBJ1-1 TRBV19 few
CASSEIFSGTTDTQYF TGTGCCAGCAGTGAGATTTTTAGCGGAACCACAGATACGCAGTATTTT - TRBJ2-3 TRBV6-1 -
CASSLERGTPYGYTF TGCGCCAGCAGCTTGGAACGGGGAACCCCCTATGGCTACACCTTC - TRBJ1-2 TRBV5-1 once